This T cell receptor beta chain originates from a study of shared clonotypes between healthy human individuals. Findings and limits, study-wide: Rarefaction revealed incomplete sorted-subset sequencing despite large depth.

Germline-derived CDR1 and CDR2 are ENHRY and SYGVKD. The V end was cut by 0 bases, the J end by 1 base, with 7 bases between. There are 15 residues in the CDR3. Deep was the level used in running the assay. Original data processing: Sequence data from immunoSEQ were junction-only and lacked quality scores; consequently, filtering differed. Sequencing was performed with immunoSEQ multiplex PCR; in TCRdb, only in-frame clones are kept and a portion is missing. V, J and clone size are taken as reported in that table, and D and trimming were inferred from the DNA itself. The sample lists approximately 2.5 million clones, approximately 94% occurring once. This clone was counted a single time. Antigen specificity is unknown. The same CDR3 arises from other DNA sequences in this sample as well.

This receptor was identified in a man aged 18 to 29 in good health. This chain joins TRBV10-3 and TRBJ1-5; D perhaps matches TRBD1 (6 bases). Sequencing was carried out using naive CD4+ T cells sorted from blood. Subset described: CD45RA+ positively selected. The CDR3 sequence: CAISESGGSNQPQHF. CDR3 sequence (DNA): TGTGCCATCAGTGAGTCAGGGGGGAGCAATCAGCCCCAGCATTTT.